The clone carrying this TCR beta chain has a handful of counts. Its matching antigen is unknown. These data belong to a study of response to subunit inactivated influenza vaccine. General study results and limits: The authors put forward the suggestion that each seasonal influenza vaccination may bring in only a limited number of new T cells.

TCRdb processed the RT-PCR reads anew with MiXCR; each CDR3 protein has one entry. The sample lists under 950,000 distinct CDR3 sequences, approximately 21% occurring once. Trimming took 2 bases from V and 1 from J, leaving 13 bases between them. This CDR3 has 15 amino acids. Germline V gene sequence: CDR1 DFQATT, CDR2 SNEGSKA (reference sequence). The chain links TRBV20-1 to TRBJ2-3; either TRBD1 or TRBD2 may fit D (5 bases each). Sequences were derived from PBMCs from blood, sampled 5 days after vaccination. The source is a man in his forties or fifties who received an inactivated influenza vaccine. The CDR3 spells CSARPTGTGTDTQYF. CDR3 DNA: TGCAGTGCTAGACCAACCGGGACGGGCACAGATACGCAGTATTTT.